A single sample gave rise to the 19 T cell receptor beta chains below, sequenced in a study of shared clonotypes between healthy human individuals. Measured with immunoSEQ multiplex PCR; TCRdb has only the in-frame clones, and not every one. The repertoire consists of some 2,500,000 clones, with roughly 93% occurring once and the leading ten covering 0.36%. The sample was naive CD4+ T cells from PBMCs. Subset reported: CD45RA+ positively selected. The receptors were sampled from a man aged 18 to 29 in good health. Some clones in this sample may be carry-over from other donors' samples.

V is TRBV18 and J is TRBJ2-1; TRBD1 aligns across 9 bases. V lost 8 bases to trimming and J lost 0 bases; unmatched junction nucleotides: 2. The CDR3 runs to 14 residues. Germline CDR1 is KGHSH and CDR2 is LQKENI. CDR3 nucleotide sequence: TGTGCCAGCGGACAGGGGAGCTCCTACAATGAGCAGTTCTTC. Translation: CASGQGSSYNEQFF.

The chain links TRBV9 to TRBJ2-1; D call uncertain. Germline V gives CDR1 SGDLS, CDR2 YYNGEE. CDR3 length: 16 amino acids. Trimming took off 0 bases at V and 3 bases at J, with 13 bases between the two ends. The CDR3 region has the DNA TGTGCCAGCAGCGTAGGGAAGGGTGGTCTCTACAATGAGCAGTTCTTC. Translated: CASSVGKGGLYNEQFF.

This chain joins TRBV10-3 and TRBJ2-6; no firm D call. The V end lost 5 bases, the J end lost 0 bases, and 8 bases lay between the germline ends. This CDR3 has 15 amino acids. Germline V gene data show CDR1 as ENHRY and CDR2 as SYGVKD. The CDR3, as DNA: TGTGCCATCAGTCCAGACCTCTCTGGGGCCAACGTCCTGACTTTC. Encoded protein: CAISPDLSGANVLTF.

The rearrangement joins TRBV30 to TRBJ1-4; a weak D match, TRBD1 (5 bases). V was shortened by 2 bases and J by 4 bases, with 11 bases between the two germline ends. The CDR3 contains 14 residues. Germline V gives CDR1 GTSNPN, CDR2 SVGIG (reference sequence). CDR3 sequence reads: CAWSPGRVNEKLFF. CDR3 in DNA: TGTGCCTGGAGTCCGGGCAGGGTTAATGAAAAACTGTTTTTT.

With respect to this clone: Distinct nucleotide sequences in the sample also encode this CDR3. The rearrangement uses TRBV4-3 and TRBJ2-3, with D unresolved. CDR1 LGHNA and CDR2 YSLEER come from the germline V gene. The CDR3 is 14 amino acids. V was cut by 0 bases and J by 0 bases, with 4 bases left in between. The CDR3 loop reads CASSQEFSTDTQYF. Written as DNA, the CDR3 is TGCGCCAGCAGCCAAGAATTCAGCACAGATACGCAGTATTTT.

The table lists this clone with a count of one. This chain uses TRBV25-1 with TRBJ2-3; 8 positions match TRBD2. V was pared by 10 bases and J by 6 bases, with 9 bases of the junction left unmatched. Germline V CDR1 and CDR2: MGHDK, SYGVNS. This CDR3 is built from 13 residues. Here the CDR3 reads CATGLAAADTQYF. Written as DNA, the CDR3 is TGTGCCACTGGACTAGCAGCGGCGGATACGCAGTATTTT.

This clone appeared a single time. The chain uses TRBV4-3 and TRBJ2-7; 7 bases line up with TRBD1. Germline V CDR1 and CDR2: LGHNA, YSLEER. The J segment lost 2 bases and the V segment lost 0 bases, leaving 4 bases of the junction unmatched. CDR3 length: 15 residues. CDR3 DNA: TGCGCCAGCAGCCAAGAGGGTAGGGGGCCCTACGAGCAGTACTTC. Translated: CASSQEGRGPYEQYF.

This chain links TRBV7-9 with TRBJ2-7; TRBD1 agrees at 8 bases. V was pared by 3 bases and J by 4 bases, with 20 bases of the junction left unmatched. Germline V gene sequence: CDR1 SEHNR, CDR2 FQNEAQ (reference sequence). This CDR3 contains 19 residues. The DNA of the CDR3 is TGTGCCAGCAGCTTCGACGTGGTCCCGCCGGGACAGGAAGGATACGAGCAGTACTTC. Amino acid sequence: CASSFDVVPPGQEGYEQYF.

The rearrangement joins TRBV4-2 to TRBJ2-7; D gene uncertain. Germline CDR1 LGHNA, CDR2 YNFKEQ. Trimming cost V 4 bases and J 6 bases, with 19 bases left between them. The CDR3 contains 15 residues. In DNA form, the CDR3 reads TGTGCCAGCAGCCCCCAGTTAGTCTCTCCCTTCGAGCAGTACTTC. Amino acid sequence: CASSPQLVSPFEQYF.

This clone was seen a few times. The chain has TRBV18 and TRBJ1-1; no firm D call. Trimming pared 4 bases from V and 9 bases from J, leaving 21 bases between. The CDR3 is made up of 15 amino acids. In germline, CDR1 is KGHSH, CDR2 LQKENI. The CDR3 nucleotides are TGTGCCAGCTCACACTCCCGGGCAGACGGAAAACAAGCTTTCTTT. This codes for CASSHSRADGKQAFF.

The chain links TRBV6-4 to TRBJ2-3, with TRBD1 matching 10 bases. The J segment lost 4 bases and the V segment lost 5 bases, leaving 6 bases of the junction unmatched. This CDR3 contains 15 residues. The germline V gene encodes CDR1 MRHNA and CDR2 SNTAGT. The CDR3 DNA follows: TGTGCCAGCAGTCGACAGGGGGCTACCGCAGATACGCAGTATTTT. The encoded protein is CASSRQGATADTQYF.

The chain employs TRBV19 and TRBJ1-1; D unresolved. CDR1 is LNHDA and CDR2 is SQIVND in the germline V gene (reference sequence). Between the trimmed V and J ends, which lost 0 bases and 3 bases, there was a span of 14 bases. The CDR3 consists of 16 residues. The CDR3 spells CASSIDQRASDTEAFF. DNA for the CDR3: TGTGCCAGTAGTATAGATCAGCGGGCCTCGGACACTGAAGCTTTCTTT. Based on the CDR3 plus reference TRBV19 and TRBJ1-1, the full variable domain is DGGITQSPKYLFRKEGQNVTLSCEQNLNHDAMYWYRQDPGQGLRLIYYSQIVNDFQKGDIAEGYSVSREKKESFPLTVTSAQKNPTAFYLCASSIDQRASDTEAFFGQGTRLTVV.

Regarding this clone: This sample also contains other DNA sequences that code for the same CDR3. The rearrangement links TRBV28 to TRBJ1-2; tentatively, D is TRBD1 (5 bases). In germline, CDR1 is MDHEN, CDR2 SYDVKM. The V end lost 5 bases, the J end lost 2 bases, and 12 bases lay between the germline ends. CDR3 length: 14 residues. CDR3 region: CASSPGTGNYGYTF. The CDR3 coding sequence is TGTGCCAGCAGTCCGGGGACGGGGAACTATGGCTACACCTTC.

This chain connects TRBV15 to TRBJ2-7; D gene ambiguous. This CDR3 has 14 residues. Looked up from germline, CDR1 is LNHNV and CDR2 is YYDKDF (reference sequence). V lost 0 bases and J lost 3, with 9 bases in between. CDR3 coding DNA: TGTGCCACCAGCAGAGATCGGATGGGCTACGAGCAGTACTTC. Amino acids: CATSRDRMGYEQYF. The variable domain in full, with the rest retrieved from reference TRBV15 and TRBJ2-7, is DAMVIQNPRYQVTQFGKPVTLSCSQTLNHNVMYWYQQKSSQAPKLLFHYYDKDFNNEADTPDNFQSRRPNTSFCFLDIRSPGLGDTAMYLCATSRDRMGYEQYFGPGTRLTVT.

The CDR3: CASSYLPGQGDADTQYF. The CDR3 DNA reads TGTGCCAGCAGCTATTTACCGGGACAGGGGGATGCAGATACGCAGTATTTT. V usage is TRBV7-3 and J usage is TRBJ2-3, with TRBD1 matching 11 bases. The germline V gene encodes CDR1 SGHTA and CDR2 FQGTGA. V gave up 4 bases and J gave up 4 bases; unmatched junction bases: 10. This CDR3 has 17 residues.

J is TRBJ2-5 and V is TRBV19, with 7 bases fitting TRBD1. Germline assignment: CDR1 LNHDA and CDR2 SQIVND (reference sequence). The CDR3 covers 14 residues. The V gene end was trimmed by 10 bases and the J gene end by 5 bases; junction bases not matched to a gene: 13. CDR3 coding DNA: TGTGCCACCCGGCCCGAGGACAGGTGGGAGACCCAGTACTTC. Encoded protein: CATRPEDRWETQYF. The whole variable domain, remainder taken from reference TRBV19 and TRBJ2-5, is DGGITQSPKYLFRKEGQNVTLSCEQNLNHDAMYWYRQDPGQGLRLIYYSQIVNDFQKGDIAEGYSVSREKKESFPLTVTSAQKNPTAFYLCATRPEDRWETQYFGPGTRLLVL.

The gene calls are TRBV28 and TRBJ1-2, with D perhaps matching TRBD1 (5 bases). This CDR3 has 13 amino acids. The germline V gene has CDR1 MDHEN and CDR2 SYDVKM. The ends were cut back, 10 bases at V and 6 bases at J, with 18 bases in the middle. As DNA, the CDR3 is TGTGCCACCCATAAACAGGACCGTGATGGCTACACCTTC. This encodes CATHKQDRDGYTF.

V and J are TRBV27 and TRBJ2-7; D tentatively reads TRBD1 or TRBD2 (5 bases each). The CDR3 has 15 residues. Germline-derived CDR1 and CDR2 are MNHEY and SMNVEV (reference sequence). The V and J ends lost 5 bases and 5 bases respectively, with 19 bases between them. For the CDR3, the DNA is TGTGCCAGCAGTGCTTTAGGGACCGTTAAGGACGAGCAGTACTTC. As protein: CASSALGTVKDEQYF.

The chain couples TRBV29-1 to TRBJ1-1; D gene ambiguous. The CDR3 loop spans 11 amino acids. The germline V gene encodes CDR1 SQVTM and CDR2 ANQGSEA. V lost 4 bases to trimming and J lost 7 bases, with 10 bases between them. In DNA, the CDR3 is TGCAGCGTTGGCAGGAACTTTGAAGCTTTCTTT. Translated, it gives CSVGRNFEAFF.